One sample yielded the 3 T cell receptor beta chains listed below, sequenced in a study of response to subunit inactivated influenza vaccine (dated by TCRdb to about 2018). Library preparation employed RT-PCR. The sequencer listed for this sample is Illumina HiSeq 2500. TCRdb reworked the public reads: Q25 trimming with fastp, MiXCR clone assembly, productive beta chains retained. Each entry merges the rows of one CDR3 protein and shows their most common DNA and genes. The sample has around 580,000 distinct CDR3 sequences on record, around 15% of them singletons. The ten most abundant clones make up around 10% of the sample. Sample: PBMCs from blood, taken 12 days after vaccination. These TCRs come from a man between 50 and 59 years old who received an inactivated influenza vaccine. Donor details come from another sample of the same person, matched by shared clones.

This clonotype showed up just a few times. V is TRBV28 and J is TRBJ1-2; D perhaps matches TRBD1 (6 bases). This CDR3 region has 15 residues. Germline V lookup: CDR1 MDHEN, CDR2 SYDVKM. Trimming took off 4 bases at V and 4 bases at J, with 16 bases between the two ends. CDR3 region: CASSSAGAQVYGYTF. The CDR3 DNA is TGTGCCAGCAGTTCGGCAGGGGCGCAGGTCTATGGCTACACCTTC.

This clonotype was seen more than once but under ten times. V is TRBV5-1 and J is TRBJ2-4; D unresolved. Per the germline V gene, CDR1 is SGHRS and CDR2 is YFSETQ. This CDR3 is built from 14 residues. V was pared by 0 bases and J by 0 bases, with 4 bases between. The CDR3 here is CASSLDVAKNIQYF. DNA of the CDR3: TGCGCCAGCAGCTTGGATGTAGCCAAAAACATTCAGTACTTC.

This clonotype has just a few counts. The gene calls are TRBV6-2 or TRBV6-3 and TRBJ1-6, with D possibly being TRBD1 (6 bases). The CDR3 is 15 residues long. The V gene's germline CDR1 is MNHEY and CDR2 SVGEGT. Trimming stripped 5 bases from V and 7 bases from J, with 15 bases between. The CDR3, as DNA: TGTGCCAGCAGTGCGTCGGGGGCGCGCAATTCACCCCTCCACTTT. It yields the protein CASSASGARNSPLHF.